This entry describes one T cell receptor (beta chain). This entry comes from a study of blood T cell repertoires in COVID-19. Study-level background: The United States, Italy and Spain provided the acute and convalescent COVID-19 samples.

In the authors' workflow: How many nucleated cells were present was estimated from reference gene primer amplification. Using immunoSEQ multiplex PCR, the repertoire was profiled, and TCRdb retains in-frame clones only, with some absent. The V and J calls and the clone size are those of that table, but D and trimming were determined from the DNA. The sample has 30,000 to 35,000 clones; about 93% are singletons. V lost 5 bases and J 1 base, leaving 17 bases between the germline ends. Germline CDR1 SGHVS, CDR2 FQNEAQ. CDR3 length equals 16 residues. The origin of this receptor is a human donor in a cohort sampled during active COVID-19. The specimen was peripheral blood. This chain joins TRBV7-8 and TRBJ2-5, with D perhaps TRBD1 (5 bases). CDR3 in DNA: TGTGCCAGCAGCCGATGGGGCAGGGTGGGCCAAGAGACCCAGTACTTC. It codes for CASSRWGRVGQETQYF.